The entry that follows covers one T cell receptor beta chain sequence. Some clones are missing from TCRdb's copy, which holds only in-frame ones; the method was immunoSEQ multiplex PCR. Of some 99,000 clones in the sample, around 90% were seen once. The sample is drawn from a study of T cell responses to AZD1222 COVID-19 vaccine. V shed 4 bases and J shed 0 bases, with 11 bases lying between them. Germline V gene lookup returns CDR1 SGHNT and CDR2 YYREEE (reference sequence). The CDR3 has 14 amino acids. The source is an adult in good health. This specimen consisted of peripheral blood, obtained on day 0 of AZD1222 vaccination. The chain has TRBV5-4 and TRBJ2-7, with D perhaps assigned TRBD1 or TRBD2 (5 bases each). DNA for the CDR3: TGTGCCAGCAGCCGGGACGGAAGCTCCTACGAGCAGTACTTC. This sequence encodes CASSRDGSSYEQYF.